This passage covers 13 T cell receptor beta chains from one sample sequenced in a study of Tregs in tolerant kidney transplant recipients. TCRdb's table, derived via immunoSEQ multiplex PCR, lists solely in-frame clones and lacks some. This table holds tens of thousands of clones, about 90% found once. Sequencing was performed on Tregs from blood. Receptors were obtained from a human donor in good health.

V usage is TRBV30 and J usage is TRBJ1-5; possibly TRBD1 for D (6 bases). The CDR3 spans 15 residues. V gave up 3 bases and J gave up 0 bases, with 12 bases separating them. CDR1 is GTSNPN, CDR2 SVGIG, per germline (reference sequence). Here the CDR3 DNA reads TGTGCCTGGAGGGCAAAGACAGGTAGCAATCAGCCCCAGCATTTT. Its translation: CAWRAKTGSNQPQHF.

This clone was found a few times. The chain carries TRBV4-1 and TRBJ1-4; D is perhaps TRBD1 (6 bases). This CDR3 is built from 15 residues. In germline, CDR1 is MGHRA, CDR2 YSYEKL. V lost 0 bases, J lost 6 bases, and 11 bases lay in between. The CDR3: CASSQEGQIHEKLFF. The CDR3 DNA reads TGCGCCAGCAGCCAAGAAGGACAGATTCATGAAAAACTGTTTTTT.

The V call is TRBV6-1, the J call TRBJ2-2, with 7 bases lining up with TRBD2. Germline V gives CDR1 MNHNS, CDR2 SASEGT. Losses at the gene ends were 2 bases for V and 4 bases for J; bases not matched to a gene: 13. This CDR3 comprises 18 residues. Written as DNA, the CDR3 is TGTGCCAGCAGTGAAAAGTTTCCTCGGCCTAGCGGCACCGGGGAGCTGTTTTTT. Its protein is CASSEKFPRPSGTGELFF.

The V gene is TRBV27, the J gene TRBJ2-1, with 8 bases lining up with TRBD2. Germline lookup yields CDR1 MNHEY and CDR2 SMNVEV (reference sequence). V was clipped by 4 bases and J by 8 bases; unmatched bases: 10. The CDR3 contains 15 residues. CDR3 region: CASSSPGTRSDEQFF. DNA for the CDR3: TGTGCCAGCAGTTCCCCCGGGACTAGGAGCGATGAGCAGTTCTTC.

The chain joins TRBV19 to TRBJ1-2; 7 bases map to TRBD1. V shed 5 bases, J shed 3 bases, and the junction held 9 bases outside the gene matches. The CDR3 loop spans 15 amino acids. The germline gives CDR1 LNHDA, CDR2 SQIVND (reference sequence). The CDR3 bases are TGTGCCAGTAGTCCCCTCGGGCAGGGGGACTATGGCTACACCTTC. Its translation is CASSPLGQGDYGYTF.

The rearrangement uses TRBV7-6 and TRBJ2-1; no reliable D call. Germline values: CDR1 SGHVS, CDR2 FNYEAQ. V dropped 0 bases and J dropped 0 bases, with 6 bases sitting between them. The CDR3 loop spans 15 amino acids. The CDR3 DNA reads as TGTGCCAGCAGCTTAGCCCCGAGCTCCTACAATGAGCAGTTCTTC. Amino acid sequence: CASSLAPSSYNEQFF.

The chain combines TRBV6-5 with TRBJ1-1; TRBD1 matches 7 bases. V was pared by 6 bases and J by 2 bases, with 6 bases of the junction left unmatched. The CDR3 is 14 residues long. Germline CDR1 reads MNHEY; CDR2 reads SVGAGI. The DNA for the CDR3 is TGTGCCAGCAGGCCTAGACAGGGTAACACTGAAGCTTTCTTT. As protein: CASRPRQGNTEAFF.

This clone came up a few times. This chain connects TRBV5-6 to TRBJ1-2, with D possibly being TRBD1 (5 bases). The germline V gene has CDR1 SGHDT and CDR2 YYEEEE. The CDR3 consists of 17 residues. Trimming stripped 3 bases from V and 7 bases from J, with 25 bases between. The DNA of the CDR3 is TGTGCCAGCAGCTCGCCCCCCCTTCCGGGACCAGCGGGTGGCTACACCTTC. Its translation is CASSSPPLPGPAGGYTF. The whole variable domain, remainder taken from reference TRBV5-6 and TRBJ1-2, is DAGVTQSPTHLIKTRGQQVTLRCSPKSGHDTVSWYQQALGQGPQFIFQYYEEEERQRGNFPDRFSGHQFPNYSSELNVNALLLGDSALYLCASSSPPLPGPAGGYTFGSGTRLTVV.

This chain connects TRBV5-4 to TRBJ1-4; D is perhaps TRBD1 (6 bases). This CDR3 is built from 15 residues. Germline CDR1 reads SGHNT; CDR2 reads YYREEE (reference sequence). With 0 bases removed from V and 4 bases from J, the gap between germline ends came to 10 bases. The CDR3 loop reads CASSLAGAGNEKLFF. The CDR3 DNA sequence: TGTGCCAGCAGCTTGGCAGGGGCAGGTAATGAAAAACTGTTTTTT.

This chain connects TRBV7-9 to TRBJ2-2, with D perhaps given as TRBD1 or TRBD2 (5 bases each). Germline V gene sequence: CDR1 SEHNR, CDR2 FQNEAQ (reference sequence). Trimming removed 4 bases at V and 8 bases at J, with 17 bases between. CDR3 length: 15 amino acids. CDR3 sequence: CASSSPQFWGGELFF. CDR3 in DNA: TGTGCCAGCAGCTCCCCACAGTTCTGGGGGGGGGAGCTGTTTTTT.

The chain couples TRBV27 to TRBJ1-5; possibly TRBD1 for D (6 bases). The V end was cut by 5 bases, the J end by 9 bases, with 17 bases between. Per the germline V gene, CDR1 is MNHEY and CDR2 is SMNVEV (reference sequence). This CDR3 is built from 14 residues. Written as DNA, the CDR3 is TGTGCCAGCAGTACAGGGCAATGGGTTCGGCCCCAGCATTTT. Residues: CASSTGQWVRPQHF.

The J gene is TRBJ2-7, the V gene TRBV27; 7 nucleotides line up with TRBD2. CDR1 and CDR2 (germline): MNHEY, SMNVEV (reference sequence). Trimming at V came to 7 bases and at J to 4 bases, leaving 7 bases not matched to a gene. The CDR3 is 13 residues long. The CDR3 DNA reads TGTGCCAGCATCCATCCCGGGGGGTACGAGCAGTACTTC. It specifies CASIHPGGYEQYF.

J is TRBJ2-7 and V is TRBV5-5; weak D call: TRBD2 (6 bases). The CDR3 extends over 14 amino acids. The germline CDR1 and CDR2 sequences are SGHKS and YYEKEE (reference sequence). With 2 bases removed from V and 1 base from J, the gap between germline ends came to 10 bases. CDR3 amino acids: CASSFRGWSYEQYF. The DNA of the CDR3 is TGTGCCAGCAGCTTCCGGGGGTGGTCCTACGAGCAGTACTTC.